Presented here are 2 T cell receptor beta chains from one specimen sequenced in a study of blood T cells in healthy people across ages. The second PCR ran roughly 6 to 11 cycles with a sample-barcoded 5' primer and J-beta primers. TCRdb re-analysed the 5' RACE reads in MiXCR, keeping a single row per CDR3 protein. Counted here are 1.2 million to 1.5 million distinct CDR3 sequences, approximately 63% occurring once; the ten biggest clones make up 6.5% to 8.5%. The sequenced sample consisted of blood. The origin of the receptors is a man aged 18 to 30 in good health.

In its sample, this clonotype was seen a few times. V usage is TRBV6-5 and J usage is TRBJ2-3, with a possible D match to TRBD1 (6 bases). From germline, CDR1 is MNHEY and CDR2 SVGAGI. This CDR3 region has 14 residues. V was pared by 0 bases and J by 7 bases, with 11 bases between. The CDR3 sequence: CASSYSTGVNTQYF. CDR3 DNA: TGTGCCAGCAGTTACTCGACAGGAGTGAATACGCAGTATTTT.

J is TRBJ2-3 and V is TRBV12-3 or TRBV12-4, with D perhaps assigned TRBD1 or TRBD2 (5 bases each). The germline V and J ends were trimmed by 7 bases and 1 base, with 15 bases remaining between them. The CDR3 extends over 15 amino acids. The CDR3 region is CASNPRGPGTDTQYF. CDR3 nucleotide sequence: TGTGCCAGCAATCCTCGGGGCCCTGGCACAGATACGCAGTATTTT.